These T cell receptor beta chains were read from a single sample in a study of T cells in tuberculosis. Measured with immunoSEQ multiplex PCR; TCRdb has only the in-frame clones, and not every one. Of 54,000 or so clones in the sample, 81% are singletons; the top ten hold 13%. The material sequenced was CD1b-GMM tetramer-negative cells sorted from PBMCs. Receptor source: an adult woman with latent tuberculosis. Both conserved end residues are part of each CDR3. The size of a clone is reported for some rows only, either as once, few or many, or as a class for expanded clones.

cdr3_aa	j_call	v_call	clone_size
CASSLDRDTEAFF	TRBJ1-1	TRBV7-9	-
CASSRRGRDYEQYF	TRBJ2-7	TRBV6-1	-
CASRKGGAYEQYF	TRBJ2-7	TRBV6-5	-
CASSFGQGSNQPQHF	TRBJ1-5	TRBV18	-
CASRQYLYEQYF	TRBJ2-7	TRBV2	-
CASSQDWNSAQETQYF	TRBJ2-5	TRBV4-2	-
CASRPLGTGTDTQYF	TRBJ2-3	TRBV5-1	-
CASSPPMREIGGNQPQHF	TRBJ1-5	TRBV5-1	-
CASSSLAGGAYEQYF	TRBJ2-7	TRBV7-9	-
CASRKSGGQPQHF	TRBJ1-5	TRBV6-5	-
CASSKKEGGYGYTF	TRBJ1-2	TRBV9	-
CASSQPSRKLFF	TRBJ1-4	TRBV14	-
CASTLGVALRTEAFF	TRBJ1-1	TRBV5-5	-
CASSVALAGGLNEQFF	TRBJ2-1	TRBV9	-
CASSLGALSSGPQHF	TRBJ1-5	TRBV28	-
CASSGTGSDSPLHF	TRBJ1-6	TRBV9	-
CASSGQGFGEAFF	TRBJ1-1	TRBV5-6	-
CSVPGTSGRVYNEQFF	TRBJ2-1	TRBV29-1	once
CASSRTGTGDSNQPQHF	TRBJ1-5	TRBV19	-
CASSVQGGQPQHF	TRBJ1-5	TRBV18	-
CSIKSGTGVLNEQFF	TRBJ2-1	TRBV29-1	-
CASSITGGAEQFF	TRBJ2-1	TRBV19	-
CASSQDTSSFTQYF	TRBJ2-3	TRBV4-2	few
CASSQPQGAQHF	TRBJ1-5	TRBV4-3	-
CASSAGLAGGRGETQYF	TRBJ2-5	TRBV7-9	-
CASSQTGRPNEAFF	TRBJ1-1	TRBV7-9	-
CASSSTGQNYGYTF	TRBJ1-2	TRBV18	-
CASSWGGGVETEAFF	TRBJ1-1	TRBV5-1	-
CASSEARGRWYEQFF	TRBJ2-1	TRBV2	-
CASSFNSYYEQYF	TRBJ2-7	TRBV7-9	once
CASSQEERSTYQPQHF	TRBJ1-5	TRBV4-2	-
CASSTSQGNQNIQYF	TRBJ2-4	TRBV7-2	-
CASSSIRSPLHF	TRBJ1-6	TRBV11-2	once
CASSLQSSGANVLTF	TRBJ2-6	TRBV5-1	-
CASSIGHRDTEAFF	TRBJ1-1	TRBV19	medium-sized
CARSLGKGREAPYEQYF	TRBJ2-7	TRBV5-3	-
CASSNPGLNEKLFF	TRBJ1-4	TRBV2	few
CASSLDGQGSWSEQYF	TRBJ2-7	TRBV5-1	-
CASSPRPGGNSPLHF	TRBJ1-6	TRBV4-3	-
CASSGRRDRRTDTQYF	TRBJ2-3	TRBV25-1	-
CASSQARTGRNEQFF	TRBJ2-1	TRBV4-2	-
CASSLLAGPSSYNEQFF	TRBJ2-1	TRBV5-1	few
CASRRGANEKLFF	TRBJ1-4	TRBV5-4	-
CASSSTGGTNQPQHF	TRBJ1-5	TRBV7-8	-
CASSECRGQGASCTGELFF	TRBJ2-2	TRBV10-1	-